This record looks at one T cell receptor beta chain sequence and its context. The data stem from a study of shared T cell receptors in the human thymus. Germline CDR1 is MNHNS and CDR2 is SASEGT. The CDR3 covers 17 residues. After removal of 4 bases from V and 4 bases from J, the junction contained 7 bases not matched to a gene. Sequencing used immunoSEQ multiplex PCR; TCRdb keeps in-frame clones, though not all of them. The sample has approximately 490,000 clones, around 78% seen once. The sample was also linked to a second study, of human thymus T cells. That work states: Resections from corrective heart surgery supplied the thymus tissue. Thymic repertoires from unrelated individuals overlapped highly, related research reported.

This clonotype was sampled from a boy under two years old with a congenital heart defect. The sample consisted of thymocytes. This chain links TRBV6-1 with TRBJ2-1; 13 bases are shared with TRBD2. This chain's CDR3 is CASSAAPGLAGYNEQFF. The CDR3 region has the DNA TGTGCCAGCAGTGCAGCCCCGGGACTAGCGGGGTACAATGAGCAGTTCTTC.